A selection of T cell receptor beta chains follows, all from one sample in a study of cytomegalovirus exposure and HLA in healthy donors. Some clones are missing from TCRdb's copy, which holds only in-frame ones; the method was immunoSEQ multiplex PCR. Of 160,000 or so clones listed, 70% to 85% are singletons. Sequencing used PBMCs. These receptors were taken from a man aged 40-50 years in good health and CMV-seronegative. Each CDR3 is given with its conserved first and last residue. The D gene is left open where the match is weak. Rows give clone size only sometimes, using once, few, many, or a class for an expanded clone.

v_call,d_call,clone_size,j_call,cdr3_aa,cdr3_nt
TRBV7-9,TRBD1,-,TRBJ1-4,CASSTTGATNEKLFF,TGTGCCAGCAGCACGACAGGGGCAACTAATGAAAAACTGTTTTTT
TRBV7-2,TRBD2,few,TRBJ2-1,CASSWASGSNEQFF,TGTGCCAGCAGCTGGGCTAGCGGGAGCAATGAGCAGTTCTTC
TRBV29-1,-,few,TRBJ2-1,CSAAGLQPNEQFF,TGCAGCGCTGCGGGGCTCCAGCCTAATGAGCAGTTCTTC
TRBV28,TRBD1,-,TRBJ2-5,CASSFQLPGQGETQYF,TGTGCCAGCAGTTTCCAACTGCCGGGACAGGGGGAGACCCAGTACTTC
TRBV7-2,TRBD1,-,TRBJ2-5,CASSLVTGGEETQYF,TGTGCCAGCAGCTTAGTTACAGGGGGCGAAGAGACCCAGTACTTC
TRBV5-1,-,-,TRBJ2-3,CASSERTASTDTQYF,TGCGCCAGCAGTGAGAGGACAGCTAGCACAGATACGCAGTATTTT
TRBV4-3,TRBD2,once,TRBJ2-7,CASSQGNSGSSYEQYF,TGCGCCAGCAGCCAAGGGAATAGCGGGAGCTCCTACGAGCAGTACTTC
TRBV11-2,TRBD2,-,TRBJ2-1,CASSLAGGYNEQFF,TGTGCCAGCAGCTTAGCGGGAGGATACAATGAGCAGTTCTTC
TRBV28,TRBD1,-,TRBJ1-2,CASSSTGGGYGYTF,TGTGCCAGCAGTTCGACAGGGGGTGGGTATGGCTACACCTTC
TRBV4-3,TRBD1,-,TRBJ2-3,CASSQEGLPGQPQYF,TGCGCCAGCAGCCAAGAGGGGCTCCCGGGACAGCCGCAGTATTTT
TRBV6-1,TRBD1,-,TRBJ1-4,CASSEGSRQGFQKLFF,TGTGCCAGCAGTGAAGGTTCGAGACAGGGGTTTCAAAAACTGTTTTTT
TRBV5-4,TRBD1,-,TRBJ2-2,CASSARNRGDTGELFF,TGTGCCAGCAGCGCGCGAAACAGGGGGGACACCGGGGAGCTGTTTTTT
TRBV28,-,-,TRBJ2-1,CASSLGGTKEQFF,TGTGCCAGCAGCCTTGGCGGGACGAAAGAGCAGTTCTTC
TRBV7-9,TRBD1,-,TRBJ2-5,CASSLAQGAWETQYF,TGTGCCAGCAGCCTGGCACAGGGGGCTTGGGAGACCCAGTACTTC
TRBV6-6,-,few,TRBJ2-3,CASSDGGASDTQYF,TGTGCCAGCAGTGATGGGGGGGCAAGTGATACGCAGTATTTT
TRBV9,TRBD2,-,TRBJ2-7,CASSVGLAGREQYF,TGTGCCAGCAGCGTAGGGCTAGCGGGACGCGAGCAGTACTTC
TRBV10-3,TRBD1,few,TRBJ2-5,CAISRDSRETQYF,TGTGCCATCAGTCGGGACAGTCGAGAGACCCAGTACTTC
TRBV9,TRBD2,-,TRBJ2-3,CASSRWTSGPSTDTQYF,TGTGCCAGCAGCCGGTGGACTAGCGGGCCGAGCACAGATACGCAGTATTTT
TRBV28,-,-,TRBJ1-2,CASSFQGGYGYTF,TGTGCCAGCAGTTTTCAGGGAGGCTATGGCTACACCTTC
TRBV4-1,TRBD2,-,TRBJ2-1,CASSQPTSGKVEQFF,TGCGCCAGCAGCCAACCGACTAGCGGGAAAGTTGAGCAGTTCTTC
TRBV2,TRBD1,-,TRBJ2-2,CASSSHGTGITGELFF,TGTGCCAGCAGTAGTCACGGGACAGGGATCACCGGGGAGCTGTTTTTT
TRBV21-1,-,-,TRBJ2-5,CASSKALTAQETQYF,TGTGCCAGCAGCAAAGCGCTGACAGCTCAAGAGACCCAGTACTTC
TRBV6-5,TRBD1,-,TRBJ1-2,CASSRIGTAYGYTF,TGTGCCAGCAGTAGGATTGGGACAGCCTATGGCTACACCTTC
TRBV27,TRBD2,few,TRBJ2-1,CASRLAGFQPQFF,TGTGCCAGCAGACTAGCGGGTTTTCAACCGCAGTTCTTC
TRBV5-8,-,-,TRBJ1-4,CASSHHRGAGEKLFF,TGTGCCAGCAGCCACCATCGGGGGGCCGGTGAAAAACTGTTTTTT
TRBV5-1,TRBD2,-,TRBJ2-1,CASSSRTSGNNEQFF,TGCGCCAGCAGTTCCCGGACTAGCGGGAACAATGAGCAGTTCTTC
TRBV2,TRBD2,-,TRBJ2-2,CASSVKRETGELFF,TGTGCCAGCAGTGTGAAGCGGGAGACCGGGGAGCTGTTTTTT
TRBV7-9,TRBD1,-,TRBJ2-7,CSSSLARGTGSYEQYF,TGTTCCAGCAGCTTAGCGAGAGGGACAGGGTCCTACGAGCAGTACTTC
TRBV7-9,-,once,TRBJ2-3,CSSSFLGGTDTQYF,TGTTCCAGCAGCTTCCTCGGGGGCACAGATACGCAGTATTTT
TRBV25-1,-,-,TRBJ2-1,CASSEYGEQFF,TGTGCCAGCAGTGAATACGGTGAGCAGTTCTTC
TRBV7-9,-,-,TRBJ2-7,CASSASPRGGSYEQYF,TGTGCCAGCAGCGCCTCCCCCCGAGGAGGATCCTACGAGCAGTACTTC
TRBV28,TRBD1,-,TRBJ2-3,CASSWGQGTTDTQYF,TGTGCCAGCAGTTGGGGACAGGGGACCACAGATACGCAGTATTTT
TRBV7-9,-,-,TRBJ2-1,CASSDYRMSNEQFF,TGTGCCAGCAGTGACTACCGAATGAGCAATGAGCAGTTCTTC
TRBV5-4,TRBD1,-,TRBJ2-7,CASSFGQGWGPYEQYF,TGTGCCAGCAGCTTCGGACAGGGATGGGGGCCGTACGAGCAGTACTTC
TRBV7-9,TRBD1,-,TRBJ2-7,CSSSLDPGQGAYEQYF,TGTTCCAGCAGCTTAGACCCGGGACAGGGGGCCTACGAGCAGTACTTC
TRBV4-2,-,few,TRBJ2-1,CASSQDHRSSYNEQFF,TGTGCCAGCAGCCAAGACCACCGGAGCTCCTACAATGAGCAGTTCTTC
TRBV27,-,-,TRBJ1-5,CASSLRADGRDQPQHF,TGTGCCAGCAGTCTAAGGGCGGACGGGAGGGATCAGCCCCAGCATTTT
TRBV30,-,-,TRBJ1-1,CAWDSVGTEAFF,TGTGCCTGGGACAGTGTAGGGACTGAAGCTTTCTTT
TRBV28,-,-,TRBJ2-3,CASSHITDTQYF,TGTGCCAGCAGCCACATCACAGATACGCAGTATTTT
TRBV29-1,-,-,TRBJ2-7,CSVVFVSSYEQYF,TGCAGCGTTGTCTTTGTGAGCTCCTACGAGCAGTACTTC
TRBV4-3,TRBD2,-,TRBJ2-1,CASSYRAGVNEQFF,TGCGCCAGCAGCTACCGGGCGGGAGTTAATGAGCAGTTCTTC
TRBV5-1,TRBD1,-,TRBJ1-6,CASSQGQGSSPLHF,TGCGCCAGCAGTCAAGGACAGGGAAGTTCACCCCTCCACTTT
TRBV27,TRBD1,-,TRBJ1-2,CASSTGTDYGYTF,TGTGCCAGCAGTACCGGGACAGACTATGGCTACACCTTC
TRBV11-1,TRBD2,-,TRBJ2-1,CASSLTSGYNEQFF,TGTGCCAGCAGCTTGACTAGCGGCTACAATGAGCAGTTCTTC
TRBV19,TRBD2,-,TRBJ2-1,CASSRTVAGGRYNEQFF,TGTGCCAGTAGTAGGACCGTAGCGGGAGGCCGATACAATGAGCAGTTCTTC
TRBV19,TRBD1,-,TRBJ2-3,CASSIPPGQGVTDTQYF,TGTGCCAGTAGTATTCCTCCGGGACAGGGTGTGACAGATACGCAGTATTTT
TRBV5-5,-,-,TRBJ2-1,CASSYTPSVAYNEQFF,TGTGCCAGCAGCTACACCCCTAGCGTAGCATACAATGAGCAGTTCTTC
TRBV2,TRBD2,-,TRBJ2-7,CASAGGSSYEQYF,TGTGCCAGCGCCGGCGGGAGCTCCTACGAGCAGTACTTC
TRBV9,-,-,TRBJ2-7,CASSVAPGLAAYEQYF,TGTGCCAGCAGCGTAGCCCCGGGACTCGCGGCCTACGAGCAGTACTTC
TRBV7-9,-,-,TRBJ1-4,CASSLRETRTNEKLFF,TGTGCCAGCAGCCTCCGGGAGACTAGAACTAATGAAAAACTGTTTTTT
TRBV5-6,-,-,TRBJ2-7,CASSLVGGVGEQYF,TGTGCCAGCAGCTTGGTCGGAGGGGTGGGCGAGCAGTACTTC